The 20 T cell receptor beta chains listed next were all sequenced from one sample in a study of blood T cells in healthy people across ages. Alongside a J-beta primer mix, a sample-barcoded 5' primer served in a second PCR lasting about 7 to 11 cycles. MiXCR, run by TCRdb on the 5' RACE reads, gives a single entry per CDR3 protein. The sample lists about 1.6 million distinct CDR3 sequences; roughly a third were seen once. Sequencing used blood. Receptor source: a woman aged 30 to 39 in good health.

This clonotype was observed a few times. The CDR3 reads CASSRGVMSTDTQYF. The CDR3 DNA follows: TGTGCCAGCAGTCGAGGGGTAATGAGCACAGATACGCAGTATTTT. V gene TRBV6-1 combines with J gene TRBJ2-3; D may match TRBD1 or TRBD2 (5 bases each). Trimming took off 5 bases at V and 0 bases at J, with 12 bases between the two ends. Germline loops: CDR1 MNHNS, CDR2 SASEGT. The CDR3 has 15 amino acids.

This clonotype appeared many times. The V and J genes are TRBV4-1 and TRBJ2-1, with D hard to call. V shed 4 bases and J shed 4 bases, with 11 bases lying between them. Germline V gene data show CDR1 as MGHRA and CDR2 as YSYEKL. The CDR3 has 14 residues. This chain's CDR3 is CASSLGPLYNEQFF. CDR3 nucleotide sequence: TGCGCCAGCAGCCTAGGGCCCTTATACAATGAGCAGTTCTTC.

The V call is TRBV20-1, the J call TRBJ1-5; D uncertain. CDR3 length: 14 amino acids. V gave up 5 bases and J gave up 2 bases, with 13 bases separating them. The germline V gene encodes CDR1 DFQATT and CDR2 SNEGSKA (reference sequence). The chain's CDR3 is CSAPGRGGNQPQHF. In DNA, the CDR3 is TGCAGTGCTCCCGGGCGTGGGGGCAATCAGCCCCAGCATTTT.

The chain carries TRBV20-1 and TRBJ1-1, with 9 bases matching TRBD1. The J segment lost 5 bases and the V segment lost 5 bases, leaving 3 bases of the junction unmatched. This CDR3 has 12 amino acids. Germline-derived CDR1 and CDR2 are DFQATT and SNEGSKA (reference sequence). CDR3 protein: CSAWDRETEAFF. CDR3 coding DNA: TGCAGTGCTTGGGACAGGGAAACTGAAGCTTTCTTT.

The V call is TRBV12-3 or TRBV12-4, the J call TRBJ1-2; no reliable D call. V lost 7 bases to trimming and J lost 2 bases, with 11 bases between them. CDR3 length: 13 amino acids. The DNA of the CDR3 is TGTGCCAGCACCCCAACAGCCAACTATGGCTACACCTTC. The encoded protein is CASTPTANYGYTF.

The CDR3 reads CASSSVRDYGETQYF. The CDR3 DNA is TGTGCCAGCAGCTCCGTAAGGGACTATGGGGAGACCCAGTACTTC. The chain recombines TRBV7-9 with TRBJ2-5, with 7 positions matching TRBD2. V lost 4 bases, J lost 5 bases, and 10 bases stayed unmatched. The CDR3 runs 15 residues. CDR1 is SEHNR, CDR2 FQNEAQ, per germline (reference sequence).

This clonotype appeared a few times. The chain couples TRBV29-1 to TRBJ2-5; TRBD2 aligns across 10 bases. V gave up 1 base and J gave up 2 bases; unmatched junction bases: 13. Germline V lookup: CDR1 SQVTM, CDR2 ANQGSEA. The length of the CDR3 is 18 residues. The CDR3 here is CSVEGESSGRERQETQYF. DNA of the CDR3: TGCAGCGTTGAAGGGGAGTCTAGCGGGAGAGAAAGACAAGAGACCCAGTACTTC.

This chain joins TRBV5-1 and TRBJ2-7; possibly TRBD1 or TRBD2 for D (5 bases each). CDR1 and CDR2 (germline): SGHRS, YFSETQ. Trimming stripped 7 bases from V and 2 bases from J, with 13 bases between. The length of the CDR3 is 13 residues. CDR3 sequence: CASGTGTAYEQYF. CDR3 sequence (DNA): TGCGCCAGCGGAACCGGGACCGCCTACGAGCAGTACTTC.

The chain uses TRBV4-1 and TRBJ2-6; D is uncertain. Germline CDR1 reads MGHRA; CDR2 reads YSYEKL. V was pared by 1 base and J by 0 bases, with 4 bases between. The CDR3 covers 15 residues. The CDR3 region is CASSQVHSGANVLTF. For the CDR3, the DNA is TGCGCCAGCAGCCAAGTGCACTCTGGGGCCAACGTCCTGACTTTC.

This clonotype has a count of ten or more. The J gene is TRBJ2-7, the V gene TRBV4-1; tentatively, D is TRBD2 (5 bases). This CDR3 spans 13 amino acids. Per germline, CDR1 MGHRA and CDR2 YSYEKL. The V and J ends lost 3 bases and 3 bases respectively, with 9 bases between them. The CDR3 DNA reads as TGCGCCAGCAGCCAGCCGGGGAACTACGAGCAGTACTTC. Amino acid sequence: CASSQPGNYEQYF.

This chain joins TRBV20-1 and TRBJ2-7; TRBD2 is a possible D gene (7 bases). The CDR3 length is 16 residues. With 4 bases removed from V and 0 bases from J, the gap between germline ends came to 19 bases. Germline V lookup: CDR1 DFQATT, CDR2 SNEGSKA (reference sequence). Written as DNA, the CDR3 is TGCAGTGCTAAGGGGGGTCCAGCGGGGTGCTCCTACGAGCAGTACTTC. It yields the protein CSAKGGPAGCSYEQYF.

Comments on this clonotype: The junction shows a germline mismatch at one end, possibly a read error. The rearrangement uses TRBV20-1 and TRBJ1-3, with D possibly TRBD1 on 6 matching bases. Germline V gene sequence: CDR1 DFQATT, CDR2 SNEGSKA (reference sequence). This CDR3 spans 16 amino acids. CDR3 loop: CSATPDSNLSGSTVYF. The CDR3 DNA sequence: TGCAGTGCTACCCCGGACAGTAACCTCTCTGGAAGCACCGTATATTTT.

In DNA, the CDR3 is TGCGCCAGCAGCTTGTTAGGGGGCGAGGATCAGCCCCAGCATTTT. Encoded protein: CASSLLGGEDQPQHF. V is TRBV5-1 and J is TRBJ1-5, with 7 bases fitting TRBD1. The J segment lost 5 bases and the V segment lost 1 base, leaving 6 bases of the junction unmatched. There are 15 residues in the CDR3. CDR1 and CDR2 from the germline V gene are SGHRS and YFSETQ.

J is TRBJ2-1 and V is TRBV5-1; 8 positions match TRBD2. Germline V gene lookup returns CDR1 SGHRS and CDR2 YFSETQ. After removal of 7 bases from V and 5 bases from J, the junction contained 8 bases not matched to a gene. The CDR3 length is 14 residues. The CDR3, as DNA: TGCGCCAGCTCCTACCGGGGGGGCGACAATGAGCAGTTCTTC. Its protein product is CASSYRGGDNEQFF.

CDR3: CASSSWDTRNSEQYF. The CDR3 DNA reads TGTGCCAGCAGCTCATGGGATACCCGAAATTCTGAGCAGTACTTC. This chain joins TRBV3-1 and TRBJ2-1; D is ambiguous. The DNA matches TRBJ2-7 better at its end, which makes the J call doubtful. CDR3 size: 15 residues. Germline values: CDR1 LGHDT, CDR2 YNNKEL (reference sequence).

The CDR3 bases are TGCAGTGCTAGGGTAGCCGGGACTACTTCATACAATGAGCAGTTCTTC. This gives the protein CSARVAGTTSYNEQFF. The V call is TRBV20-1, the J call TRBJ2-1, with 7 positions matching TRBD2. This CDR3 has 16 residues. After removal of 3 bases from V and 4 bases from J, the junction contained 12 bases not matched to a gene. Germline V gives CDR1 DFQATT, CDR2 SNEGSKA (reference sequence).

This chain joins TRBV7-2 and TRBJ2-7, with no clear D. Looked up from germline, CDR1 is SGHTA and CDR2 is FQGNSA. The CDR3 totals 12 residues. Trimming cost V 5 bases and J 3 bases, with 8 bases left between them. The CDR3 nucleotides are TGTGCCAGCAGCCCACGGTTCTACGAGCAGTACTTC. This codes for CASSPRFYEQYF.

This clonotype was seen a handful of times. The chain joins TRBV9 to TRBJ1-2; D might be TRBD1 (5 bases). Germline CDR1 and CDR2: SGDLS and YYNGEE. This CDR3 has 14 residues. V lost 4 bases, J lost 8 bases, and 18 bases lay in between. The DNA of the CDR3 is TGTGCCAGCAGCCCCCGACTTTCGCCAGGGGGCTACACCTTC. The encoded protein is CASSPRLSPGGYTF.

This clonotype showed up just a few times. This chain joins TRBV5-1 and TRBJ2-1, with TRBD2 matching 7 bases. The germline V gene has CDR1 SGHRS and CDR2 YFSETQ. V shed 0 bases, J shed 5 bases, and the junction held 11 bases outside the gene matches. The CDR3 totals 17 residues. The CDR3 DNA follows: TGCGCCAGCAGCTTGGACCCACTCGGGACTAACAACAATGAGCAGTTCTTC. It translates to CASSLDPLGTNNNEQFF.

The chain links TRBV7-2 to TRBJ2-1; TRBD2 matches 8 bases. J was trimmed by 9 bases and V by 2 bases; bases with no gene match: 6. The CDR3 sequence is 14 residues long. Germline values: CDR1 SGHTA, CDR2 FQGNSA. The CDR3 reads CASSLLSGSIEQFF. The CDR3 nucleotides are TGTGCCAGCAGCTTACTCAGCGGGAGTATTGAGCAGTTCTTC.